This TCR beta chain was recorded in a study of blood T cell repertoires in COVID-19. Whole-study context: T cells, B-cell-depleted T cells, or PBMCs supplied cDNA or gDNA.

There are 17 residues in the CDR3. Germline lookup yields CDR1 SQVTM and CDR2 ANQGSEA. The J segment lost 6 bases and the V segment lost 7 bases, leaving 22 bases of the junction unmatched. Produced via immunoSEQ multiplex PCR; TCRdb's table is partial and in-frame only. The table shows roughly 150,000 clones, with roughly four fifths occurring only once. The sequencing input was peripheral blood. This clonotype originated in a human donor with acute or convalescent COVID-19. The donor label of this sample is uncertain. This chain links TRBV29-1 with TRBJ2-3; 7 nucleotides agree with TRBD2. The CDR3, as DNA: TGCAGCGGACAGAATAGCGGGTCTCCTATCCGGGGGGATACGCAGTATTTT. Translated, it gives CSGQNSGSPIRGDTQYF.